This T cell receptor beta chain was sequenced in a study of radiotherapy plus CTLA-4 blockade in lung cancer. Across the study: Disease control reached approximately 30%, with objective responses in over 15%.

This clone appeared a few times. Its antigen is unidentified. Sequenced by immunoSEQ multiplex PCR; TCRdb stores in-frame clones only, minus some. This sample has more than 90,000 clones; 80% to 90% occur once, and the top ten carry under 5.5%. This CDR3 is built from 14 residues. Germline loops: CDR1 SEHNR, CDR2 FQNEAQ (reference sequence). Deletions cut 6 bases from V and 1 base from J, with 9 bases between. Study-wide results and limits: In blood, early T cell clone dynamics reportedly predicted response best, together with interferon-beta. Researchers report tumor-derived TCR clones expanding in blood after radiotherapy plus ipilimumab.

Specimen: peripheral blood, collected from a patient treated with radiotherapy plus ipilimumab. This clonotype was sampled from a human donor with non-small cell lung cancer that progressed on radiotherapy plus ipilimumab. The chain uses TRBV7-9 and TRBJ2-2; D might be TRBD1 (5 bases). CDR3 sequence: CASRLDRNTGELFF. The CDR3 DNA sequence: TGTGCCAGCAGACTTGACAGGAACACCGGGGAGCTGTTTTTT.